A single sample is the source of the 16 T cell receptor beta chains below, sequenced in a study of blood T cell repertoires in COVID-19. Here immunoSEQ multiplex PCR was the method, and the copy in TCRdb shows in-frame clones only, minus some. The sample lists a few hundred thousand clones; 80% to 90% were seen once. Sample: PBMCs or T cells enriched from blood (not recorded which). The origin of the receptors is a middle-aged man in a cohort exposed to, infected with or recovered from COVID-19 (not recorded which).

J is TRBJ1-6 and V is TRBV7-9, with 7 bases aligning to TRBD1. Losses at the gene ends were 2 bases for V and 5 bases for J; bases not matched to a gene: 3. This CDR3 has 15 amino acids. Germline CDR1 reads SEHNR; CDR2 reads FQNEAQ (reference sequence). The CDR3 loop reads CASSLRTGDNSPLHF. CDR3 nucleotide sequence: TGTGCCAGCAGCTTAAGGACAGGCGATAATTCACCCCTCCACTTT.

The chain combines TRBV21-1 with TRBJ1-5; the D call in the table, TRBD1, was not verified against the DNA. TRBV21-1 is labeled a pseudogene. The CDR3 runs to 15 residues. The CDR3 region is CASSKGGTGSQPQHF. The CDR3 DNA sequence: TGTGCCAGCAGCAAAGGCGGGACAGGAAGTCAGCCCCAGCATTTT.

In DNA form, the CDR3 reads TGTGCCAGCAGCCAAAGGGGAGGGACCCAAGAGACCCAGTACTTC. Its translation is CASSQRGGTQETQYF. The chain uses TRBV3-1 (or the pseudogene TRBV3-2) and TRBJ2-5, with 7 bases lining up with TRBD2. In germline, CDR1 is LGHDT, CDR2 YNNKEL (reference sequence). The trim removed 2 bases at V and 1 base at J, leaving 4 bases unmatched. This CDR3 comprises 15 residues.

The chain employs TRBV28 and TRBJ1-4, with 12 nucleotides matching TRBD1. Germline V gene sequence: CDR1 MDHEN, CDR2 SYDVKM. The CDR3 extends over 13 amino acids. V trimming: 8 bases; J trimming: 8 bases; junction bases outside the gene matches: 3. For the CDR3, the DNA is TGTGCCAGCGGGGGACAGGGGGCCGAAAAACTGTTTTTT. This encodes CASGGQGAEKLFF.

This clone has a count of ten or more. The V gene is TRBV7-8, the J gene TRBJ2-7; D might be TRBD2 (6 bases). V was pared by 3 bases and J by 3 bases, with 9 bases between. The CDR3 is 13 amino acids. Germline V gives CDR1 SGHVS, CDR2 FQNEAQ. This CDR3 reads CASSLRRGYEQYF. The CDR3 coding sequence is TGTGCCAGCAGCTTGCGGCGGGGCTACGAGCAGTACTTC.

J is TRBJ1-3 and V is TRBV5-4, with TRBD1 as a possible D gene (5 bases). The germline CDR1 and CDR2 sequences are SGHNT and YYREEE (reference sequence). The length of the CDR3 is 16 residues. Trimming shortened V by 0 bases and J by 0 bases, and 10 bases separated the two germline ends. The CDR3 DNA reads as TGTGCCAGCAGCTTGGGACAGCTCGGCTCTGGAAACACCATATATTTT. Translating gives CASSLGQLGSGNTIYF.

This chain uses TRBV27 with TRBJ1-2; D is possibly TRBD1 (5 bases). The CDR3 totals 13 residues. CDR1 is MNHEY, CDR2 SMNVEV, per germline (reference sequence). Trimming stripped 6 bases from V and 7 bases from J, with 15 bases between. In nucleotides, the CDR3 is TGTGCCAGCAGGAGACAGTCCTCCCGTGGCTACACCTTC. Translated: CASRRQSSRGYTF.

The chain combines TRBV9 with TRBJ2-1; D is possibly TRBD1 (7 bases). The CDR3 runs to 15 residues. Per germline, CDR1 SGDLS and CDR2 YYNGEE. The V gene lost 1 base and the J gene lost 4 bases, with 12 bases spanning the gap. Written as DNA, the CDR3 is TGTGCCAGCAGCGTACGGCAGGGGGGTTACAATGAGCAGTTCTTC. The encoded protein is CASSVRQGGYNEQFF.

CDR3 residues: CASRGLAGVGEQFF. The CDR3 DNA follows: TGTGCCAGCAGGGGCCTAGCGGGAGTGGGCGAGCAGTTCTTC. The chain is built from TRBV3-1 (or the pseudogene TRBV3-2) and TRBJ2-1; 10 bases match TRBD2. The CDR3 extends over 14 amino acids. Germline lookup yields CDR1 LGHDT and CDR2 YNNKEL (reference sequence). V lost 6 bases and J lost 10; bases outside the gene matches: 9.

The rearrangement joins TRBV5-1 to TRBJ2-7; 11 bases line up with TRBD2. The germline V gene encodes CDR1 SGHRS and CDR2 YFSETQ. Trimming at V came to 0 bases and at J to 5 bases, leaving 13 bases not matched to a gene. CDR3 size: 18 residues. This CDR3 reads CASSLVISGRAGIDEQYF. CDR3 bases: TGCGCCAGCAGCTTGGTGATTAGCGGGAGGGCCGGGATCGACGAGCAGTACTTC. Full variable domain (rest looked up from reference TRBV5-1 and TRBJ2-7): KAGVTQTPRYLIKTRGQQVTLSCSPISGHRSVSWYQQTPGQGLQFLFEYFSETQRNKGNFPGRFSGRQFSNSRSEMNVSTLELGDSALYLCASSLVISGRAGIDEQYFGPGTRLTVT.

This chain links TRBV6-4 with TRBJ1-4, with 8 positions matching TRBD1. J lost 7 bases, V lost 8 bases, and 12 bases had no gene match. Germline V gives CDR1 MRHNA, CDR2 SNTAGT. CDR3 length: 15 amino acids. The CDR3 DNA reads TGTGCCAGCCCGACTCAGGGGGCCCGGAGTGAAAAACTGTTTTTT. Its protein product is CASPTQGARSEKLFF.

The table lists this clone with a count of one. The rearrangement uses TRBV7-9 and TRBJ1-1, with 8 bases that match TRBD1. Germline loops: CDR1 SEHNR, CDR2 FQNEAQ (reference sequence). V gave up 5 bases and J gave up 1 base; unmatched junction bases: 6. The CDR3 is made up of 15 amino acids. The CDR3 sequence is CASSPSGTGNTEAFF. CDR3 DNA: TGTGCCAGCAGCCCATCGGGGACAGGGAACACTGAAGCTTTCTTT.

The sample holds one count of this clone. This chain uses TRBV18 with TRBJ1-1, with D tentatively TRBD1 (5 bases). The length of the CDR3 is 14 residues. Germline assignment: CDR1 KGHSH and CDR2 LQKENI. Trimming removed 5 bases at V and 4 bases at J, with 14 bases between. CDR3 loop: CASSSDLGGTEAFF. The CDR3 nucleotides are TGTGCCAGCTCATCGGACCTGGGGGGCACTGAAGCTTTCTTT.

The V gene is TRBV4-2, the J gene TRBJ1-2; D not resolved. The CDR3 extends over 13 amino acids. CDR1 is LGHNA and CDR2 is YNFKEQ in the germline V gene. Trimming cost V 1 base and J 2 bases, with 5 bases left between them. The CDR3 is CASSQVENYGYTF. The DNA for the CDR3 is TGTGCCAGCAGCCAAGTGGAGAACTATGGCTACACCTTC.

The V and J genes are TRBV5-1 and TRBJ1-2; 9 bases match TRBD1. After removal of 0 bases from V and 3 bases from J, the junction contained 3 bases not matched to a gene. Germline CDR1 is SGHRS and CDR2 is YFSETQ. CDR3 length equals 15 residues. The DNA of the CDR3 is TGCGCCAGCAGCTTGGCAACAGGGGGCTACTATGGCTACACCTTC. The encoded protein is CASSLATGGYYGYTF.

The rearrangement joins TRBV18 to TRBJ1-5; TRBD1 might be the D (6 bases). Germline lookup yields CDR1 KGHSH and CDR2 LQKENI. The V end lost 0 bases, the J end lost 5 bases, and 14 bases lay between the germline ends. The CDR3 contains 16 residues. As DNA, the CDR3 is TGTGCCAGCTCACCACCGGGGGCGGGGGTGGATCAGCCCCAGCATTTT. Translation gives CASSPPGAGVDQPQHF.